The 28 T cell receptor beta chains below come from one sample, sequenced in a study of blood T cell repertoires in COVID-19 (dated by TCRdb to 2018 to 2021). Library generation was performed with the immunoSEQ multiplex PCR assay. As stored in TCRdb, this immuneACCESS dataset retains in-frame rearrangements with V and J assigned. A fraction of the clones does not appear; measured against another copy, unresolved V genes explain less than half of the discrepancy, and the remainder lacks a known reason. The sample contains around 470,000 clones, roughly 89% of them found a single time. The ten largest clones capture 0.7% to 1% of the sample. Material: peripheral blood. Receptors were obtained from a young man with COVID-19, enrolled during active disease.

The CDR3 loop reads CASSLTTGYEQYF. The DNA for the CDR3 is TGTGCCAGCAGCTTAACTACAGGCTACGAGCAGTACTTC. The V and J genes are TRBV7-9 and TRBJ2-7; the D gene is possibly TRBD1 (5 bases). The CDR3 contains 13 residues. Trimming took 2 bases from V and 3 from J, leaving 8 bases between them. CDR1 and CDR2 (germline): SEHNR, FQNEAQ (reference sequence). Based on the CDR3 plus reference TRBV7-9 and TRBJ2-7, the full variable domain is DTGVSQNPRHKITKRGQNVTFRCDPISEHNRLYWYRQTLGQGPEFLTYFQNEAQLEKSRLLSDRFSAERPKGSFSTLEIQRTEQGDSAMYLCASSLTTGYEQYFGPGTRLTVT.

DNA for the CDR3: TGTGCCAGCAGTTACGGGACAGGAACCTACGAGCAGTACTTC. It specifies CASSYGTGTYEQYF. The chain joins TRBV2 to TRBJ2-7; 8 bases fit TRBD1. Per germline, CDR1 SNHLY and CDR2 FYNNEI. The CDR3 consists of 14 residues. With V trimmed by 5 bases and J by 2 bases, 5 bases remained unmatched. Using reference TRBV2 and TRBJ2-7 for the parts outside the CDR3, the full variable domain is EPEVTQTPSHQVTQMGQEVILRCVPISNHLYFYWYRQILGQKVEFLVSFYNNEISEKSEIFDDQFSVERPDGSNFTLKIRSTKLEDSAMYFCASSYGTGTYEQYFGPGTRLTVT.

V usage is TRBV7-8 and J usage is TRBJ2-1; a weak D match, TRBD2 (7 bases). The CDR3 has 16 residues. CDR1 and CDR2 (germline): SGHVS, FQNEAQ. Trimming shortened V by 5 bases and J by 7 bases, and 21 bases separated the two germline ends. Here the CDR3 reads CASSARAGRGENEQFF. The DNA of the CDR3 is TGTGCCAGCAGCGCTAGAGCGGGGAGGGGGGAGAATGAGCAGTTCTTC.

This clone was seen just once. The rearrangement uses TRBV6-5 and TRBJ1-1; the match to TRBD1 covers 7 bases. The V gene end was trimmed by 8 bases and the J gene end by 4 bases; junction bases not matched to a gene: 10. Per the germline V gene, CDR1 is MNHEY and CDR2 is SVGAGI. The CDR3 runs to 14 residues. In nucleotides, the CDR3 is TGTGCCAGCGACCGACAGGGTTTTGTCACTGAAGCTTTCTTT. Residues: CASDRQGFVTEAFF.

Concerning this clone itself: Distinct nucleotide sequences in the sample also encode this CDR3. The chain is built from TRBV5-4 and TRBJ2-1, with a possible D match to TRBD1 (5 bases). From germline, CDR1 is SGHNT and CDR2 YYREEE (reference sequence). The CDR3 has 15 residues. Trimming shortened V by 4 bases and J by 0 bases, and 11 bases separated the two germline ends. For the CDR3, the DNA is TGTGCCAGCAGCCTAGACAGTAGCTCCTACAATGAGCAGTTCTTC. Translating it yields CASSLDSSSYNEQFF.

This clone was seen more than once but under ten times. The chain uses TRBV21-1 and TRBJ1-1; the table's D call of TRBD1 was not tested on the DNA. TRBV21-1 is labeled a pseudogene. This CDR3 has 17 residues. The CDR3 loop is CASSKYRQGRGDTEAFF. The DNA for the CDR3 is TGTGCCAGCAGCAAATACAGACAGGGAAGGGGGGACACTGAAGCTTTCTTT.

The V call is TRBV5-1, the J call TRBJ1-2, with a possible D match to TRBD1 (5 bases). CDR1 is SGHRS, CDR2 YFSETQ, per germline. This CDR3 contains 13 residues. V was trimmed by 4 bases and J by 4 bases, leaving 11 bases between them. Here the CDR3 DNA reads TGCGCCAGCAGCCCCAAGGACACCTATGGCTACACCTTC. Amino acid sequence: CASSPKDTYGYTF.

The table lists this clone with a count of one. The chain joins TRBV12-3 or TRBV12-4 to TRBJ2-5, with 8 bases identical to TRBD2. The V gene end was trimmed by 7 bases and the J gene end by 7 bases; junction bases not matched to a gene: 8. The CDR3 consists of 13 residues. CDR3 region: CASNPGLGRTQYF. For the CDR3, the DNA is TGTGCCAGCAATCCGGGACTAGGGAGGACCCAGTACTTC.

This clone appeared a few times. The chain recombines TRBV6-5 with TRBJ1-1, with a weak D call TRBD1 (5 bases). Germline V gene lookup returns CDR1 MNHEY and CDR2 SVGAGI. The CDR3 covers 15 residues. The germline V and J ends were trimmed by 7 bases and 5 bases, with 20 bases remaining between them. CDR3 DNA: TGTGCCAGCACCCCCCGGGGGGGTCGGGAGACTGAAGCTTTCTTT. Encoded protein: CASTPRGGRETEAFF.

J is TRBJ2-7 and V is TRBV5-4; 8 bases align to TRBD2. After removal of 0 bases from V and 3 bases from J, the junction contained 5 bases not matched to a gene. Germline CDR1 is SGHNT and CDR2 is YYREEE (reference sequence). This CDR3 contains 15 residues. CDR3 DNA sequence: TGTGCCAGCAGCTTGGGGTCTAGCGGGCTCTACGAGCAGTACTTC. Its translation is CASSLGSSGLYEQYF.

This chain uses TRBV10-1 with TRBJ2-1, with D tentatively TRBD2 (5 bases). CDR1 and CDR2 from the germline V gene are WNHNN and SYGVQD (reference sequence). The CDR3 is 13 residues long. Trimming removed 4 bases from V and 8 bases from J, with 12 bases in between. CDR3 DNA: TGCGCCAGCAGTGCTACGGAGAGGGATGAGCAGTTCTTC. Its translation: CASSATERDEQFF.

V is TRBV5-1 and J is TRBJ2-1; D may be TRBD1 (5 bases). The CDR3 is 16 residues long. V shed 0 bases and J shed 0 bases, with 10 bases lying between them. Per the germline V gene, CDR1 is SGHRS and CDR2 is YFSETQ. The chain's CDR3 is CASSLDRQSSYNEQFF. The DNA of the CDR3 is TGCGCCAGCAGCTTGGACAGGCAGAGCTCCTACAATGAGCAGTTCTTC.

In its sample, this clone was seen many times. The chain links TRBV7-9 to TRBJ1-6; D may be TRBD1 (5 bases). The CDR3 length is 16 residues. CDR1 is SEHNR and CDR2 is FQNEAQ in the germline V gene (reference sequence). V was cut by 5 bases and J by 0 bases, with 11 bases left in between. CDR3 loop: CASSRTGFSYNSPLHF. CDR3 DNA: TGTGCCAGCAGCCGCACAGGATTCTCCTATAATTCACCCCTCCACTTT.

The V and J genes are TRBV2 and TRBJ1-1; no firm D call. The CDR3 runs to 12 residues. Germline lookup yields CDR1 SNHLY and CDR2 FYNNEI. V was cut by 6 bases and J by 0 bases, with 5 bases left in between. This CDR3 reads CASRIMNTEAFF. The CDR3 nucleotides are TGTGCCAGCAGAATCATGAACACTGAAGCTTTCTTT.

This chain joins TRBV12-5 and TRBJ2-3; 9 bases align to TRBD1. V lost 11 bases to trimming and J lost 5 bases; unmatched junction nucleotides: 11. The CDR3 is made up of 14 amino acids. Looked up from germline, CDR1 is LGHNT and CDR2 is FRNRAP. In DNA, the CDR3 is TGTGCTTCTTCTTCGACAGGGGGGGGAGATACGCAGTATTTT. This encodes CASSSTGGGDTQYF.

The CDR3 spells CASSHAGGTGELFF. The DNA of the CDR3 is TGTGCCAGCAGCCATGCCGGGGGTACCGGGGAGCTGTTTTTT. V gene TRBV3-1 (or the pseudogene TRBV3-2) combines with J gene TRBJ2-2, with a weak D call TRBD2 (6 bases). The CDR3 has 14 residues. With 3 bases removed from V and 5 bases from J, the gap between germline ends came to 10 bases. In germline, CDR1 is LGHDT, CDR2 YNNKEL (reference sequence).

V and J are TRBV27 and TRBJ1-6, with a tentative D call TRBD1 (6 bases). This CDR3 has 17 residues. V gave up 5 bases and J gave up 0 bases, with 14 bases separating them. Looked up from germline, CDR1 is MNHEY and CDR2 is SMNVEV (reference sequence). This CDR3 is CASSITQGSSYNSPLHF. The DNA for the CDR3 is TGTGCCAGCAGTATTACCCAGGGGAGCTCCTATAATTCACCCCTCCACTTT.

V and J are TRBV7-9 and TRBJ1-1; the D is unclear. The germline V gene has CDR1 SEHNR and CDR2 FQNEAQ (reference sequence). Between the trimmed V and J ends, which lost 8 bases and 1 base, there was a span of 20 bases. The CDR3 length is 16 residues. The CDR3 is CASSPLHSAGNTEAFF. CDR3 sequence (DNA): TGTGCCAGCTCTCCCTTACACTCGGCGGGGAACACTGAAGCTTTCTTT.

This clone was seen once. The rearrangement joins TRBV6-5 to TRBJ2-7, with a possible D match to TRBD1 (5 bases). CDR3 length: 13 amino acids. V gave up 4 bases and J gave up 2 bases, with 9 bases separating them. Germline values: CDR1 MNHEY, CDR2 SVGAGI. CDR3: CASSLTGPYEQYF. CDR3 bases: TGTGCCAGCAGTTTAACAGGCCCCTACGAGCAGTACTTC.

This chain connects TRBV27 to TRBJ2-7, with TRBD1 matching 9 bases. The CDR3 spans 15 residues. V was clipped by 5 bases and J by 1 base; unmatched bases: 6. The germline V gene has CDR1 MNHEY and CDR2 SMNVEV (reference sequence). The CDR3 DNA is TGTGCCAGCAGTGACCGGACAGGGGAATCCTACGAGCAGTACTTC. Protein sequence: CASSDRTGESYEQYF.

Comments on this clone: Other DNA sequences of this sample code for an identical CDR3. The chain recombines TRBV5-4 with TRBJ2-7; perhaps TRBD1 as D (6 bases). With 5 bases removed from V and 4 bases from J, the gap between germline ends came to 7 bases. CDR3 length: 11 residues. Germline-derived CDR1 and CDR2 are SGHNT and YYREEE (reference sequence). The CDR3 DNA reads as TGTGCCAGCAGTCAGGGGTACGAGCAGTACTTC. It translates to CASSQGYEQYF.

CDR3 sequence (DNA): TGTGCCAGCACCCGGGAGGGGGACACTGAAGCTTTCTTT. It codes for CASTREGDTEAFF. This sequence joins TRBV6-5 and TRBJ1-1; D possibly corresponds to TRBD1 (6 bases). The CDR3 runs to 13 residues. Per the germline V gene, CDR1 is MNHEY and CDR2 is SVGAGI. The V end was cut by 7 bases, the J end by 3 bases, with 12 bases between.

This chain uses TRBV2 with TRBJ1-5; D is possibly TRBD1 (6 bases). V gave up 2 bases and J gave up 7 bases, with 12 bases separating them. The length of the CDR3 is 14 residues. From germline, CDR1 is SNHLY and CDR2 FYNNEI. CDR3 loop: CASSEQGLGQPQHF. DNA for the CDR3: TGTGCCAGCAGTGAACAGGGGCTGGGCCAGCCCCAGCATTTT.

The chain recombines TRBV6-1 with TRBJ1-1; D is ambiguous. The length of the CDR3 is 12 residues. The germline gives CDR1 MNHNS, CDR2 SASEGT. The ends were cut back, 2 bases at V and 11 bases at J, with 12 bases in the middle. The CDR3: CASSELGRDAFF. The CDR3 DNA reads as TGTGCCAGCAGTGAATTGGGGAGAGACGCTTTCTTT.

V and J are TRBV19 and TRBJ2-1, with D possibly TRBD1 on 6 matching bases. CDR1 and CDR2 from the germline V gene are LNHDA and SQIVND (reference sequence). Trimming cost V 2 bases and J 1 base, with 12 bases left between them. CDR3 size: 16 residues. DNA of the CDR3: TGTGCCAGTAGTATACAGGGGCAGTCGTCCTACAATGAGCAGTTCTTC. The encoded protein is CASSIQGQSSYNEQFF.

The chain uses TRBV7-9 and TRBJ1-6, with D perhaps matching TRBD1 (5 bases). Germline V gives CDR1 SEHNR, CDR2 FQNEAQ (reference sequence). The V gene lost 5 bases and the J gene lost 8 bases, with 16 bases spanning the gap. This CDR3 has 15 amino acids. CDR3 coding DNA: TGTGCCAGCAGCCCCGCCCCAGGGATTCATTCACCCCTCCACTTT. Its translation is CASSPAPGIHSPLHF.

The rearrangement uses TRBV10-3 and TRBJ2-1, with TRBD1 as a possible D gene (5 bases). This CDR3 has 15 residues. V lost 2 bases, J lost 5 bases, and 13 bases lay in between. In germline, CDR1 is ENHRY, CDR2 SYGVKD. CDR3 nucleotides: TGTGCCATCAGTGAGCTAGGACACGGAAACAATGAGCAGTTCTTC. Its translation is CAISELGHGNNEQFF.

The chain joins TRBV5-1 to TRBJ1-1; tentative D call: TRBD1 (5 bases). V lost 4 bases and J lost 5, with 15 bases in between. Germline loops: CDR1 SGHRS, CDR2 YFSETQ. The CDR3 loop spans 14 amino acids. CDR3 nucleotide sequence: TGCGCCAGCAGCCCATCTAGGGGTATGACTGAAGCTTTCTTT. This translates into CASSPSRGMTEAFF. Using reference TRBV5-1 and TRBJ1-1 for the parts outside the CDR3, the full variable domain is KAGVTQTPRYLIKTRGQQVTLSCSPISGHRSVSWYQQTPGQGLQFLFEYFSETQRNKGNFPGRFSGRQFSNSRSEMNVSTLELGDSALYLCASSPSRGMTEAFFGQGTRLTVV.